Listed below are T cell receptor beta chains from one sample, sequenced in a study of identical twins. TCRdb used MiXCR to reprocess the 5' RACE reads, holding one entry per CDR3 protein. The sample lists about 480,000 distinct CDR3 sequences; 11% to 15% were seen once. The same sample was also studied in work on yellow fever vaccine responses in identical twins.

Sequenced material: CD4+ T cells sorted from blood. Every receptor here comes from a woman younger than 30 in good health. Both conserved end residues are part of each CDR3. Each record gives: V gene, J gene, clone size, D gene, CDR3 DNA, CDR3 protein. D genes are given only for firm matches. Only part of the rows carry a size: once, few, many, or a class if the clone is expanded.

>TRBV28|TRBJ2-1|few|-
TGTGCCAGCTACCCGACGTCCTACAATGAGCAGTTCTTC
CASYPTSYNEQFF
>TRBV27|TRBJ1-1|-|-
TGTGCCAGCAGTTTCCGGGCGCTGCGGCAAACAGCGAGGATAACTGAAGCTTTCTTT
CASSFRALRQTARITEAFF
>TRBV7-2|TRBJ2-7|-|TRBD2
TGTGCCAGCAGCCGGACTAGCGTTCACGAGCAGTACTTC
CASSRTSVHEQYF
>TRBV5-1|TRBJ1-2|many|-
TGCGCCAGCAGCTTGTTCCCTCATGGGAACTATGGCTACACCTTC
CASSLFPHGNYGYTF
>TRBV7-9|TRBJ2-7|many|TRBD2
TGTGCCAGCAGCTTTAGCGGGAGGTTGTACGAGCAGTACTTC
CASSFSGRLYEQYF
>TRBV7-8|TRBJ2-2|-|TRBD1
TGTGCCAGCAGCCCCCGATCTAGACAGGGCGGGACCGGGGAGCTGTTTTTT
CASSPRSRQGGTGELFF
>TRBV5-4|TRBJ2-4|-|TRBD2
TGTGCCAGCAGCTTGTCGAGCGGGGGGGGTAAAAACATTCAGTACTTC
CASSLSSGGGKNIQYF
>TRBV28|TRBJ1-1|few|-
TGTGCCAGCAGTCTCCGACGGATAATGAACACTGAAGCTTTCTTT
CASSLRRIMNTEAFF
>TRBV10-3|TRBJ2-5|-|TRBD1
TGTGCCATCAGTCCCGGACAGGTTAGCCAAGAGACCCAGTACTTC
CAISPGQVSQETQYF
>TRBV27|TRBJ2-5|few|-
TGTGCCAGCAGTTTATCCGGTCTGCAGACCCAGTACTTC
CASSLSGLQTQYF
>TRBV18|TRBJ2-7|-|-
TGTGCCAGCTCACCATCTGACGGGGGCTACGAGCAGTACTTC
CASSPSDGGYEQYF
>TRBV3-1|TRBJ2-7|many|-
TGTGCCAGCAGCCATACCAGGGGCGAGCAGTACTTC
CASSHTRGEQYF
>TRBV7-8|TRBJ2-7|-|-
TGTGCCAGCAGCTTGGCCCTAGCGGACAGGACCTACGAGCAGTACTTC
CASSLALADRTYEQYF
>TRBV5-1|TRBJ2-7|-|TRBD1
TGCGCCAGCAGCCTCGGTCGTGCGGACAGGGCGCACGAGCAGTACTTC
CASSLGRADRAHEQYF
>TRBV19|TRBJ1-1|-|-
TGTGCCACCCTCCCGGGGGGCGCAAACACTGAAGCTTTCTTT
CATLPGGANTEAFF
>TRBV18|TRBJ1-6|few|TRBD1
TGTGCCAGCTCACCATGGACAGGGGCCGGTAATTCACCCCTCCACTTT
CASSPWTGAGNSPLHF
>TRBV12-3/TRBV12-4|TRBJ2-5|many|-
TGTGCCAGCAGTTTGTCCGGGCTAAGACAAGAGACCCAGTACTTC
CASSLSGLRQETQYF
>TRBV7-8|TRBJ1-2|many|TRBD1
TGTGCCAGCAGCTTAGCCCCCGGGACAGGCTATGGCTACACCTTC
CASSLAPGTGYGYTF
>TRBV10-2|TRBJ2-3|-|-
TGCGCCAGCAGTGAGTCTGGCGTTCATTTCACAGATACGCAGTATTTT
CASSESGVHFTDTQYF
>TRBV5-1|TRBJ2-6|-|TRBD1
TGCGCCAGCGAGACAGGGGGCTCTGGGGCCAACGTCCTGACTTTC
CASETGGSGANVLTF
>TRBV20-1|TRBJ2-7|few|TRBD1
TGCAGTGCCCCGACGTCGGACAGGGGAATTTCATGGCAGTACTTC
CSAPTSDRGISWQYF
>TRBV29-1|TRBJ2-1|-|TRBD2
TGCAGCGTTGAAGGAGGAGCGGGAGTCTACAATGAGCAGTTCTTC
CSVEGGAGVYNEQFF
>TRBV7-2|TRBJ2-5|-|-
TGTGCCAGCAGCAGTAGCAGGGGAGGGACCCAGTACTTC
CASSSSRGGTQYF
>TRBV7-9|TRBJ2-2|-|TRBD1
TGTGCCAGCAGCTTTCGAGGGGGCAGCACCGGGGAGCTGTTTTTT
CASSFRGGSTGELFF
>TRBV9|TRBJ2-3|many|-
TGTGCCAGCAGCGTAGCTACTGGCGGGGGCACAGATACGCAGTATTTT
CASSVATGGGTDTQYF
>TRBV15|TRBJ2-3|-|TRBD2
TGTGCCACCAGCAGAGATCTTTTTCGTAGCGGGGGGGCAGATACGCAGTATTTT
CATSRDLFRSGGADTQYF
>TRBV20-1|TRBJ2-5|few|-
TGCAGTGCTAGAGGACTTGGGCGGAAACAAGAGACCCAGTACTTC
CSARGLGRKQETQYF
>TRBV6-2/TRBV6-3|TRBJ2-1|few|-
TGTGCCAGCAGTTTATTACGAAGCTCCTACAATGAGCAGTTCTTC
CASSLLRSSYNEQFF
>TRBV5-1|TRBJ2-1|many|TRBD2
TGCGCCAGCAGCTTGGAGGGCGGGGGCTACAATGAGCAGTTCTTC
CASSLEGGGYNEQFF
>TRBV11-2|TRBJ2-2|-|-
TGTGCCAGCAGCTCCGTACGGCAGGCAGGGGAAGGCACCGGGGAGCTGTTTTTT
CASSSVRQAGEGTGELFF
>TRBV5-1|TRBJ2-7|-|TRBD1
TGCACCAGCAGCAGAGGACAGGCCCTTATTAACTACGAGCAGTACTTC
CTSSRGQALINYEQYF
>TRBV6-2/TRBV6-3|TRBJ2-7|-|TRBD2
TGTGCCAGCAGTTACGGGAGTGGCGGGAGGACGCACGAGCAGTACTTC
CASSYGSGGRTHEQYF
>TRBV20-1|TRBJ2-4|few|TRBD2
TGCAGTGCACTCAGCGGGAGCTTGGTCAAAAACATTCAGTACTTC
CSALSGSLVKNIQYF
>TRBV10-3|TRBJ1-1|few|-
TGTGCCATAACCGACACAGGGTTTAACACTGAAGCTTTCTTT
CAITDTGFNTEAFF
>TRBV6-1|TRBJ1-6|-|-
TGTGCCAGCAGTGAAGCGGTACCCAATTCACCCCTCCACTTT
CASSEAVPNSPLHF
>TRBV19|TRBJ2-1|-|-
TGTGCCAGTAGTATAGTATGGGGGGGGCCGAGTGAGCAGTTCTTC
CASSIVWGGPSEQFF
>TRBV20-1|TRBJ2-7|-|TRBD1
TGCAGTGCTGGGGACAGGGATCGACTCTACGAGCAGTACTTC
CSAGDRDRLYEQYF
>TRBV5-1|TRBJ2-2|-|TRBD2
TGCGCCAGCAGCTCCCTCGGACTAGCGGGGGGCGCCGGGGAGGTGTTTTTT
CASSSLGLAGGAGEVFF
>TRBV25-1|TRBJ2-7|-|TRBD1
TGTGCCAGCAGTGGATCCGGGACAGGGGGCTACGAGCAGTACTTC
CASSGSGTGGYEQYF
>TRBV7-9|TRBJ2-7|many|TRBD2
TGTGCCAGCAGCTCGGGACTAGTAGCCTACGAGCAGTACTTC
CASSSGLVAYEQYF
>TRBV5-1|TRBJ2-1|-|TRBD2
TGCGCCAGCAGCGCGACTAGCGGGAGGGCCATCGAGCAGTTCTTC
CASSATSGRAIEQFF
>TRBV29-1|TRBJ2-2|many|-
TGCAGCGCTGGGCAGGGTATTCGGTCCGGGGAGCTGTTTTTT
CSAGQGIRSGELFF
>TRBV28|TRBJ2-3|few|-
TGTGCCAGCAGTTCTATAGTAGATACGCAGTATTTT
CASSSIVDTQYF
>TRBV20-1|TRBJ2-7|-|-
TGCAGTGCTAGCGCTAGTAAGTACGAGCAGTACTTC
CSASASKYEQYF